The count of the clone carrying this TCR beta chain is one. Original processing methods: For nucleated cells, counts were estimated from reference gene primer amplification. This table comes from immunoSEQ multiplex PCR, and its TCRdb copy is limited to in-frame clones, with some not included. V, J and clone size derive from that table, while D and trimming were established from the DNA sequence. This repertoire shows approximately 210,000 clones, roughly 84% found once; its top ten account for roughly 20%. The sample is drawn from a study of blood T cell repertoires in COVID-19. At the level of the study: From the United States, Italy and Spain came samples of acute and convalescent COVID-19. Sources were T cells, B-cell-depleted T cells, or PBMCs; the material itself was cDNA or gDNA.

The V end was cut by 0 bases, the J end by 3 bases, with 8 bases between. Germline CDR1 and CDR2: KGHSH and LQKENI. The CDR3 runs to 14 residues. The TCR originated in a human donor in a cohort sampled during active COVID-19. The chain joins TRBV18 to TRBJ1-1; D gene unclear. The material sequenced was peripheral blood. The CDR3 coding sequence is TGTGCCAGCTCACCACCGGCAGTCTACACTGAAGCTTTCTTT. This gives the protein CASSPPAVYTEAFF.